This T cell receptor beta chain was retrieved from a study of beta chain features in type 1 diabetes. In its sample, this clone was seen a few times. The antigen remains undetermined. Every isolated RNA sample was fully reverse transcribed, so sequencing captured expressed TCRB transcripts. Assay used: immunoSEQ multiplex PCR; TCRdb lists only in-frame clones, some missing. The top ten clones hold roughly 0.028% of a sample with 200,000 to 300,000 clones, roughly 20% of them seen once. Notes on the study in general: Type 1 diabetes patients had moderately but significantly shorter TCRB CDR3s in all four CD4+ subsets.

Germline CDR1 is SGDLS and CDR2 is YYNGEE. This CDR3 is 15 amino acids long. The germline V and J ends were trimmed by 0 bases and 4 bases, with 10 bases remaining between them. The TCR was taken from a woman in her thirties or forties with type 1 diabetes. The sequencing input was naive CD4+ T cells from blood. The V call is TRBV9, the J call TRBJ2-2; D may be TRBD1 (5 bases). This chain's CDR3 is CASSVETDFTGELFF. CDR3 DNA sequence: TGTGCCAGCAGCGTAGAGACAGACTTCACCGGGGAGCTGTTTTTT.